The sample holds a few counts of the clone carrying this T cell receptor beta chain. The antigen is unknown. The data were taken from a study of T-cell memory formation after mild COVID-19. Study information: The TCR clusters were mostly specific to one donor. Findings and caveats of the study: The study found balanced CD4/CD8 in clones contracting day 15 to 85 and a CD4+ lean in later expanders. Among CD4+ contracting clones, most were CM and EM, and CD8+ ones EMRA.

A single record per CDR3 protein comes from TCRdb applying MiXCR to the 5' RACE reads. The sample has 450,000 to 650,000 distinct CDR3 sequences, about 20% seen once; the top ten hold approximately 12%. The germline V gene has CDR1 DFQATT and CDR2 SNEGSKA (reference sequence). The CDR3 has 14 amino acids. The junction had 4 bases not matched to a gene; V was cut back by 2 bases and J by 2 bases. What was sequenced was PBMCs or a T cell subset sorted from them (not recorded which). J is TRBJ2-3 and V is TRBV20-1; 7 bases align to TRBD2. This TCR was sampled from an adult woman who had mild COVID-19 (a few samples of this study predate the infection). Cell type and time point are not known. The CDR3 DNA reads TGCAGTGCTAGAAGAGCGGGGATCACAGATACGCAGTATTTT. It specifies CSARRAGITDTQYF.